The 13 T cell receptor beta chains reported below all come from one sample, sequenced in a study of beta chain features in type 1 diabetes. These receptors lack a known antigen. Study-wide findings and caveats: Among patients with Type 1 diabetes, TCRB CDR3s were moderately but significantly shorter in every one of the four CD4+ subsets.

cDNA synthesis used the whole RNA isolate, giving expressed TCRB sequences. Measured with immunoSEQ multiplex PCR; TCRdb has only the in-frame clones, and not every one. The sample has a few hundred thousand clones, roughly a tenth seen once. The sample consisted of naive CD4+ T cells from blood. The receptors here all came from a man aged 25-45 years with type 1 diabetes.

The chain employs TRBV6-5 and TRBJ2-7; unclear D gene. The CDR3 totals 13 residues. Trimming shortened V by 6 bases and J by 4 bases, and 13 bases separated the two germline ends. CDR1 is MNHEY and CDR2 is SVGAGI in the germline V gene. CDR3 residues: CASSPVGQYEQYF. The CDR3, as DNA: TGTGCCAGCAGCCCCGTGGGCCAATACGAGCAGTACTTC.

This clone was seen a handful of times. The rearrangement links TRBV20-1 to TRBJ2-1, with D tentatively TRBD1 (6 bases). V was clipped by 4 bases and J by 7 bases, with 8 bases between them. Per germline, CDR1 DFQATT and CDR2 SNEGSKA (reference sequence). This CDR3 has 11 residues. CDR3 DNA: TGCAGTGCTAAAAGGGGGAATGAGCAGTTCTTC. The encoded protein is CSAKRGNEQFF.

This clone was seen more than once but under ten times. J is TRBJ2-7 and V is TRBV25-1; tentatively, D is TRBD1 (5 bases). The CDR3 sequence is 13 residues long. The V end was cut by 4 bases, the J end by 9 bases, with 16 bases between. Germline-derived CDR1 and CDR2 are MGHDK and SYGVNS. The CDR3 nucleotides read TGTGCCAGCAGTGCTAAAAGGGGAACAGGGCAGTACTTC. The encoded protein is CASSAKRGTGQYF.

This chain connects TRBV30 to TRBJ2-1; D gene uncertain. This CDR3 region has 10 residues. Per germline, CDR1 GTSNPN and CDR2 SVGIG (reference sequence). The ends were cut back, 3 bases at V and 9 bases at J, with 6 bases in the middle. The CDR3 nucleotides read TGTGCCTGGAGGCAGTCTGAGCAGTTCTTC. It translates to CAWRQSEQFF.

This clone has more than one count but fewer than ten. This sequence joins TRBV11-1 and TRBJ2-5, with 7 bases matching TRBD1. CDR3 length: 13 residues. Germline V lookup: CDR1 SGHAT, CDR2 FQDESV (reference sequence). The J segment lost 4 bases and the V segment lost 3 bases, leaving 2 bases of the junction unmatched. The CDR3 DNA reads TGTGCCAGCAGCTTTTGGACAGGAGAGACCCAGTACTTC. Translating it yields CASSFWTGETQYF.

This rearrangement joins TRBV30 to TRBJ2-1, with TRBD2 identical over 9 bases. Germline lookup yields CDR1 GTSNPN and CDR2 SVGIG (reference sequence). CDR3 size: 13 residues. The J segment lost 7 bases and the V segment lost 4 bases, leaving 5 bases of the junction unmatched. The CDR3 region has the DNA TGTGCCTGGACGCGGGGGGGCCTTAATGAGCAGTTCTTC. The encoded protein is CAWTRGGLNEQFF.

This clone was seen more than once but under ten times. The J gene is TRBJ1-5, the V gene TRBV28; D remains unclear. Germline CDR1 is MDHEN and CDR2 is SYDVKM. The V gene lost 11 bases and the J gene lost 0 bases, with 17 bases spanning the gap. The CDR3 extends over 15 amino acids. CDR3 protein: CAVVRSYYSNQPQHF. As DNA, the CDR3 is TGTGCCGTCGTGAGGAGCTACTATAGCAATCAGCCCCAGCATTTT. Complete variable domain (other parts from reference TRBV28 and TRBJ1-5): DVKVTQSSRYLVKRTGEKVFLECVQDMDHENMFWYRQDPGLGLRLIYFSYDVKMKEKGDIPEGYSVSREKKERFSLILESASTNQTSMYLCAVVRSYYSNQPQHFGDGTRLSIL.

The rearrangement joins TRBV25-1 to TRBJ2-3; a weak D match, TRBD1 (6 bases). This CDR3 is 14 amino acids long. From germline, CDR1 is MGHDK and CDR2 SYGVNS. V dropped 2 bases and J dropped 1 base, with 7 bases sitting between them. The CDR3, as DNA: TGTGCCAGCAGTGAAAACAGGGGCACAGATACGCAGTATTTT. Translating gives CASSENRGTDTQYF.

CDR3 DNA sequence: TGTGCCAGCAGCTTCGGGACAGCTGAAGCTTTCTTT. Translated, it gives CASSFGTAEAFF. The rearrangement uses TRBV7-9 and TRBJ1-1, with TRBD1 identical over 7 bases. Germline-derived CDR1 and CDR2 are SEHNR and FQNEAQ (reference sequence). Germline trimming cut 3 bases from V and 6 bases from J; bases unmatched to any gene: 1. The CDR3 is 12 amino acids.

This chain links TRBV6-5 with TRBJ2-7, with 7 nucleotides matching TRBD1. The germline gives CDR1 MNHEY, CDR2 SVGAGI. The CDR3 length is 14 residues. Trimming removed 5 bases from V and 3 bases from J; junction bases left unmatched: 7. CDR3 sequence: CASSPRDSGYEQYF. CDR3 coding DNA: TGTGCCAGCAGTCCCCGGGACAGTGGCTACGAGCAGTACTTC.

The sample holds a few counts of this clone. The chain employs TRBV27 and TRBJ2-6, with D possibly TRBD2 on 5 matching bases. V gave up 5 bases and J gave up 0 bases, with 8 bases separating them. Germline V gene lookup returns CDR1 MNHEY and CDR2 SMNVEV (reference sequence). This CDR3 is built from 15 residues. CDR3 coding DNA: TGTGCCAGCAGTCCGGGGAACTCTGGGGCCAACGTCCTGACTTTC. The encoded protein is CASSPGNSGANVLTF.

The chain carries TRBV15 and TRBJ1-2, with D possibly being TRBD1 (5 bases). V lost 0 bases to trimming and J lost 7 bases, with 9 bases between them. The CDR3 covers 13 residues. Germline V gene lookup returns CDR1 LNHNV and CDR2 YYDKDF (reference sequence). The CDR3 nucleotides read TGTGCCACCAGCAGAGACAGGGTAGCTGGCTACACCTTC. The encoded protein is CATSRDRVAGYTF.

This chain uses TRBV6-1 with TRBJ2-5; TRBD2 matches 7 bases. V trimming: 7 bases; J trimming: 5 bases; junction bases outside the gene matches: 7. Germline values: CDR1 MNHNS, CDR2 SASEGT. This CDR3 spans 13 amino acids. The CDR3 DNA reads as TGTGCCAGCATGGGAGGGACTAAGGAGACCCAGTACTTC. It encodes CASMGGTKETQYF.